The 9 T cell receptor beta chains in this list originate from one sample, sequenced in a study of T cells in Graves' hyperthyroidism and ophthalmopathy (dated by TCRdb to between 2018 and 2020). The library was produced with multiplex PCR. Instrument used: Illumina HiSeq 2000. The TCR beta CDR3 regions were amplified from the RNA transcripts. The TCR CDR3 was subjected to a first round of RT-PCR using the HTBI primer set and the Qiagen OneStep RT-PCR kit. TCRdb reprocessing: public reads trimmed at Q25 with fastp, clones called with MiXCR, in-frame beta chains kept. When rows share a CDR3 protein, they turn into one entry using the most common DNA and genes. This sample comprises about 420,000 distinct CDR3 sequences, approximately 15% of them detected only once. The ten largest account for 7.5% to 8% of the sample. The specimen was blood. Receptors originate from a woman aged 18-30 years with Graves' hyperthyroidism.

Many counts were recorded for this clonotype. This chain joins TRBV3-1 and TRBJ1-1; D is undetermined. Germline-derived CDR1 and CDR2 are LGHDT and YNNKEL (reference sequence). CDR3 size: 13 residues. The V gene lost 7 bases and the J gene lost 0 bases, with 9 bases spanning the gap. Here the CDR3 reads CASTPEVNTEAFF. The CDR3 DNA reads TGTGCCAGCACCCCGGAGGTGAACACTGAAGCTTTCTTT.

In this sample, this clonotype turned up many times. The chain employs TRBV5-1 and TRBJ1-5, with D tentatively TRBD1 (6 bases). V was cut by 4 bases and J by 2 bases, with 16 bases left in between. Germline values: CDR1 SGHRS, CDR2 YFSETQ. The CDR3 runs to 16 residues. Here the CDR3 DNA reads TGCGCCAGCAGCCCGTGGGGGGACACTCGCAATCAGCCCCAGCATTTT. Translating gives CASSPWGDTRNQPQHF.

This clonotype was found many times. The gene calls are TRBV7-2 and TRBJ2-1; the match to TRBD2 covers 12 bases. V dropped 2 bases and J dropped 7; count of bases not matched to a gene: 6. The CDR3 extends over 16 amino acids. The V gene's germline CDR1 is SGHTA and CDR2 FQGNSA. CDR3 nucleotide sequence: TGTGCCAGCAGCTTAAGACTAGCGGGAGACGGAAATGAGCAGTTCTTC. This encodes CASSLRLAGDGNEQFF.

This clonotype was detected ten times or more. The chain is built from TRBV28 and TRBJ2-7; D is perhaps TRBD1 or TRBD2 (5 bases each). The CDR3 length is 14 residues. The germline V and J ends were trimmed by 5 bases and 3 bases, with 14 bases remaining between them. From germline, CDR1 is MDHEN and CDR2 SYDVKM. The CDR3, as DNA: TGTGCCAGCAGTGAGGGGACGGGAAACTACGAGCAGTACTTC. Residues: CASSEGTGNYEQYF.

The rearrangement links TRBV30 to TRBJ2-6; D unresolved. CDR1 and CDR2 (germline): GTSNPN, SVGIG (reference sequence). The germline V and J ends were trimmed by 4 bases and 2 bases, with 6 bases remaining between them. The CDR3 consists of 13 residues. Here the CDR3 reads CAWKPAGANVLTF. In DNA form, the CDR3 reads TGTGCCTGGAAACCGGCTGGGGCCAACGTCCTGACTTTC.

There are a few counts of this clonotype. The chain uses TRBV20-1 and TRBJ2-3, with D perhaps matching TRBD1 (5 bases). The CDR3 is 13 amino acids. Germline assignment: CDR1 DFQATT and CDR2 SNEGSKA (reference sequence). V shed 3 bases and J shed 1 base, with 8 bases lying between them. This CDR3 reads CSARDTGTDTQYF. The DNA of the CDR3 is TGCAGTGCTAGGGACACCGGCACAGATACGCAGTATTTT.

This clonotype was detected ten times or more. V and J are TRBV3-1 and TRBJ2-5, with 7 bases matching TRBD1. The CDR3 covers 14 residues. After removal of 5 bases from V and 3 bases from J, the junction contained 6 bases not matched to a gene. Germline CDR1 and CDR2: LGHDT and YNNKEL (reference sequence). The CDR3 bases are TGTGCCAGCAGCGTCGGACAGGACGAAGAGACCCAGTACTTC. This sequence encodes CASSVGQDEETQYF.

This clonotype was counted at least ten times. The chain uses TRBV7-4 and TRBJ2-3, with 13 nucleotides matching TRBD2. This CDR3 is 17 amino acids long. CDR1 and CDR2 from the germline V gene are SGHVT and SQSDAQ. Trimming at V came to 1 base and at J to 5 bases, leaving 6 bases not matched to a gene. CDR3 sequence (DNA): TGTGCCAGCAGCTTAGAACCAAGACTAGCGGGAGGAGATACGCAGTATTTT. Its protein is CASSLEPRLAGGDTQYF.

This clonotype showed up just a few times. The chain carries TRBV6-1 and TRBJ1-2, with D maybe TRBD1 (6 bases). This CDR3 has 11 residues. In germline, CDR1 is MNHNS, CDR2 SASEGT. Trimming pared 5 bases from V and 8 bases from J, leaving 9 bases between. The CDR3 DNA sequence: TGTGCCAGCAGTACAGGGTTGGGCTACACCTTC. Protein sequence: CASSTGLGYTF.